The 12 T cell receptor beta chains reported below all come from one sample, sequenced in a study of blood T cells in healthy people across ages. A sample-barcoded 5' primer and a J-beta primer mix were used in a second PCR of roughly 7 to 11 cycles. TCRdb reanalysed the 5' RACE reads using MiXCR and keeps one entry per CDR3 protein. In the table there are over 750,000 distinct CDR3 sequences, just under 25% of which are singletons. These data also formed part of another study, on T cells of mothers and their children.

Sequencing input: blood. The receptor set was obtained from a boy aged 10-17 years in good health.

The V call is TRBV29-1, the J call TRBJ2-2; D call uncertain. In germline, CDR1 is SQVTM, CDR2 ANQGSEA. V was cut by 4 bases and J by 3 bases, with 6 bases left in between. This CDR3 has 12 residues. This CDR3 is CSVVDYTGELFF. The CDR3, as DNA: TGCAGCGTTGTCGACTACACCGGGGAGCTGTTTTTT.

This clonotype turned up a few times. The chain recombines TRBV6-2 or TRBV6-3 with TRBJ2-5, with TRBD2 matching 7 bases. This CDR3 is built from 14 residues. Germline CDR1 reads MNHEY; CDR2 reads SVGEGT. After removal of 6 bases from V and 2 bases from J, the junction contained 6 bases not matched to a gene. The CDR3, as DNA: TGTGCCAGCAGCCCCGTGCGGGAGCAAGAGACCCAGTACTTC. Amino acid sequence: CASSPVREQETQYF.

CDR3 amino acids: CSVGTGDSSGNTIYF. DNA for the CDR3: TGCAGCGTTGGAACGGGGGATAGCTCTGGAAACACCATATATTTT. The chain links TRBV29-1 to TRBJ1-3, with D possibly TRBD1 on 5 matching bases. V was trimmed by 4 bases and J by 0 bases, leaving 13 bases between them. This CDR3 has 15 amino acids. CDR1 and CDR2 (germline): SQVTM, ANQGSEA.

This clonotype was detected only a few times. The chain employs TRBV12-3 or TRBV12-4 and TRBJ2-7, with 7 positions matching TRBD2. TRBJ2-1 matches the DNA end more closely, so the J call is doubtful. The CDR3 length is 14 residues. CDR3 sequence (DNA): TGTGCCAGCAGTTTGGGAGCGGGACACAATGAGCAGTTCTTC. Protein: CASSLGAGHNEQFF.

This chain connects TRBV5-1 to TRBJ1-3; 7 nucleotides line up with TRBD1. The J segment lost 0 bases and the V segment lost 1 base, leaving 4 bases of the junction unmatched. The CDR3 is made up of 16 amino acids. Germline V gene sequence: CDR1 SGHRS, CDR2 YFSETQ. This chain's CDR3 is CASSLRQGLSGNTIYF. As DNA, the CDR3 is TGCGCCAGCAGCTTGAGACAGGGACTCTCTGGAAACACCATATATTTT.

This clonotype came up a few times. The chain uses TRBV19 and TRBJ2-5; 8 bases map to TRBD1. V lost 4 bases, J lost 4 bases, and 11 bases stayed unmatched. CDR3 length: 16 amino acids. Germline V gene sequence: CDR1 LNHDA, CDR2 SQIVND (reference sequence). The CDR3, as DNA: TGTGCCAGTAGTACTCCAGGGGGCCCCTTGTCAGAGACCCAGTACTTC. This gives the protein CASSTPGGPLSETQYF.

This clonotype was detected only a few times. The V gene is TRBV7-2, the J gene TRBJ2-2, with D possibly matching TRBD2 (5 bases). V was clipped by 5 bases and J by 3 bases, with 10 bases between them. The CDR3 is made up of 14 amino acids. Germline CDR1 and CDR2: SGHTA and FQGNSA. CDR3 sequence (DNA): TGTGCCAGCAGCCTGGACTCCTACACCGGGGAGCTGTTTTTT. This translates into CASSLDSYTGELFF. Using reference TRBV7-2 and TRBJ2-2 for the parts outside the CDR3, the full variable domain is GAGVSQSPSNKVTEKGKDVELRCDPISGHTALYWYRQSLGQGLEFLIYFQGNSAPDKSGLPSDRFSAERTGGSVSTLTIQRTQQEDSAVYLCASSLDSYTGELFFGEGSRLTVL.

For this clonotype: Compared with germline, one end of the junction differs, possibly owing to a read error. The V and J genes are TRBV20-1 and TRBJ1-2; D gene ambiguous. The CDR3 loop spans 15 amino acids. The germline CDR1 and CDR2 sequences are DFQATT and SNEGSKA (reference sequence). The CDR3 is CSTRAPLEASYGYTF. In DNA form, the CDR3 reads TGCAGTACTAGAGCTCCCCTGGAGGCAAGCTATGGCTACACCTTC.

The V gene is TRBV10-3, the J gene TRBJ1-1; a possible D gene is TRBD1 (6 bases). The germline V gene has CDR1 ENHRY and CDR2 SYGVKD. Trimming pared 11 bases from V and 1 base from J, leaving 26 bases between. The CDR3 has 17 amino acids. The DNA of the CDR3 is TGTGCCTCCCACAGCGACCCTGCGTGGGGGCAGAACACTGAAGCTTTCTTT. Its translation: CASHSDPAWGQNTEAFF.

CDR3 in amino acids: CASSLRTTKGTDTQYF. DNA for the CDR3: TGTGCCAGCAGCCTGAGGACTACCAAGGGCACAGATACGCAGTATTTT. This chain uses TRBV11-2 with TRBJ2-3, with TRBD2 as a possible D gene (6 bases). Between the trimmed V and J ends, which lost 5 bases and 1 base, there was a span of 16 bases. This CDR3 has 16 residues. Germline CDR1 and CDR2: SGHAT and FQNNGV.

CDR3 residues: CASSGLSSYEQYF. The CDR3 DNA follows: TGTGCCAGCAGCGGGCTCAGCTCCTACGAGCAGTACTTC. The chain employs TRBV9 and TRBJ2-7; D ambiguous. Germline CDR1 is SGDLS and CDR2 is YYNGEE. V lost 3 bases and J 0 bases, leaving 7 bases between the germline ends. This CDR3 spans 13 amino acids.

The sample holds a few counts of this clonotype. This CDR3 reads CAGQELTSGGTQYF. For the CDR3, the DNA is TGTGCCGGTCAGGAATTGACTAGCGGAGGGACCCAGTACTTC. The rearrangement uses TRBV2 and TRBJ2-5, with 9 bases identical to TRBD2. V dropped 11 bases and J dropped 7; count of bases not matched to a gene: 14. Germline CDR1 reads SNHLY; CDR2 reads FYNNEI. The CDR3 runs 14 residues.